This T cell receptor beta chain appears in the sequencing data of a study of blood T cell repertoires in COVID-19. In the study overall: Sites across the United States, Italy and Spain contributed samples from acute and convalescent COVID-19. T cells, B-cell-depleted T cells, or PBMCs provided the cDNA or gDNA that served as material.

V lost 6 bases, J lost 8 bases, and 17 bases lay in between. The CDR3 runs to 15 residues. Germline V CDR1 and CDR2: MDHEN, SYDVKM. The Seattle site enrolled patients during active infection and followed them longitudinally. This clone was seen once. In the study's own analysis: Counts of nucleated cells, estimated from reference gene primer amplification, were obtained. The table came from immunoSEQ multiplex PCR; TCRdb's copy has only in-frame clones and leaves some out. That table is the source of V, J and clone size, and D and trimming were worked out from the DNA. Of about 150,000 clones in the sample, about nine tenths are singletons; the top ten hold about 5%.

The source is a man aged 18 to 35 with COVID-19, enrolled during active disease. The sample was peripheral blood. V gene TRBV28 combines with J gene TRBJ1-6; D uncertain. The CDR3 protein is CASRSLLPPYSPLHF. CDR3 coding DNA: TGTGCCAGCAGGTCCCTACTTCCCCCTTATTCACCCCTCCACTTT.